The TCR beta chain described here comes from a study of CD4 T cells in relation to SARS-CoV-2 and coronaviruses. Study as a whole: ViraFEST: approximately ten-day antigen culture of PBMCs, then TCR beta CDR3 sequencing.

CD4+ T cells from unexposed donors were obtained before the COVID-19 pandemic (2011-2018). The cells were cultured for under 13 days before CD4+ T cells were isolated. Testing used SARS-CoV-2 S/N and four cold-coronavirus spikes on unexposed-donor CD4+ T cells, cells permitting. Some 1.9 million PBMCs per well were cultured with around 9.2 IU/ml IL-2. Notes on the study in general: Pre-pandemic and post-infection samples never came from the same donor.

This CDR3 is built from 14 residues. Germline V gene sequence: CDR1 LNHDA, CDR2 SQIVND (reference sequence). V dropped 4 bases and J dropped 6 bases, with 15 bases sitting between them. Measured with immunoSEQ multiplex PCR; TCRdb has only the in-frame clones, and not every one. The sample contains about 18,000 clones, about 72% of which appear only once. Turning to this clone: Its antigen is unidentified.

The V gene is TRBV19, the J gene TRBJ1-1; no clear D gene. This sequence originates from a human donor in good health. The material sequenced was CD4+ T cells from PBMCs, cultured in vitro. CDR3 in DNA: TGTGCCAGTAGTACAAATGAGGTAATGGCTGAAGCTTTCTTT. It codes for CASSTNEVMAEAFF.